The 9 T cell receptor beta chains listed next were all sequenced from one sample in a study of post-analysis software for immune sequencing data. Which antigens these TCRs recognize remains unknown. Every TCR beta cDNA library bore unique molecular identifiers. TCRdb reprocessed the PCR reads via MiXCR and lists one record per CDR3 protein. The data hold about 620,000 distinct CDR3 sequences, with about 44% observed a single time. The study's findings and limits: In patients, TRBV5-6, TRBV5-1 and TRBV20-1 belonged to five or six TRBV segments found more frequently than in controls.

The sample consisted of blood. The receptors derive from a girl under 18 with multiple sclerosis.

The chain uses TRBV9 and TRBJ2-1, with 10 bases identical to TRBD1. The CDR3 spans 14 residues. Per germline, CDR1 SGDLS and CDR2 YYNGEE. The ends lost 7 bases at V and 8 bases at J; junction bases unmatched: 9. CDR3 protein: CASQGTGAMDEQFF. CDR3 DNA sequence: TGTGCCAGCCAAGGGACAGGGGCAATGGATGAGCAGTTCTTC.

The chain has TRBV7-9 and TRBJ2-1; D is perhaps TRBD1 (6 bases). CDR1 SEHNR and CDR2 FQNEAQ come from the germline V gene (reference sequence). The ends were cut back, 7 bases at V and 9 bases at J, with 19 bases in the middle. CDR3 length equals 14 residues. In DNA form, the CDR3 reads TGTGCCAGCACCCTAACAGGGTCGGCGGTTGAGCAGTTCTTC. Translation gives CASTLTGSAVEQFF. Variable domain in full (rest from reference TRBV7-9 and TRBJ2-1): DTGVSQNPRHKITKRGQNVTFRCDPISEHNRLYWYRQTLGQGPEFLTYFQNEAQLEKSRLLSDRFSAERPKGSFSTLEIQRTEQGDSAMYLCASTLTGSAVEQFFGPGTRLTVL.

With respect to this clonotype: A much larger clone sits a single nucleotide away, making a read error possible. The chain joins TRBV20-1 to TRBJ2-1; maybe TRBD2 (5 bases). The CDR3 covers 10 residues. Germline V gene sequence: CDR1 DFQATT, CDR2 SNEGSKA (reference sequence). V lost 6 bases to trimming and J lost 12 bases, with 12 bases between them. The CDR3 coding sequence is TGCAGTGCCGGACTTGTTGGGCAGTTCTTC. Residues: CSAGLVGQFF.

In this sample, this clonotype turned up once. In nucleotides, the CDR3 is TGCGCCAGCAGTCTTGTGAAGTTCACAGATACGCAGTATTTT. Amino acids: CASSLVKFTDTQYF. The chain employs TRBV5-1 and TRBJ2-3; no clear D gene. Germline lookup yields CDR1 SGHRS and CDR2 YFSETQ. V was trimmed by 5 bases and J by 2 bases, leaving 12 bases between them. The CDR3 consists of 14 residues.

The V and J genes are TRBV12-3 or TRBV12-4 and TRBJ2-5; 7 nucleotides line up with TRBD2. Trimming took 4 bases from V and 6 from J; bases not matched to a gene: 11. The CDR3 is 15 amino acids. This CDR3 is CASSSSGRGIQTQYF. For the CDR3, the DNA is TGTGCCAGCAGTTCCTCTGGGCGGGGGATCCAGACCCAGTACTTC.

This clonotype was seen more than once but under ten times. This chain uses TRBV14 with TRBJ2-7; TRBD2 agrees at 8 bases. The CDR3 consists of 16 residues. The germline V gene encodes CDR1 SGHDN and CDR2 FVKESK. V was pared by 0 bases and J by 4 bases, with 8 bases of the junction left unmatched. Here the CDR3 reads CASSQDWGLEVYEQYF. The CDR3 coding sequence is TGTGCCAGCAGCCAAGATTGGGGACTAGAGGTTTACGAGCAGTACTTC.

This chain links TRBV4-1 with TRBJ1-5; D unclear. The V end was cut by 8 bases, the J end by 7 bases, with 15 bases between. The germline V gene has CDR1 MGHRA and CDR2 YSYEKL. This CDR3 spans 13 amino acids. CDR3 in amino acids: CASGEYLNQPQHF. Written as DNA, the CDR3 is TGCGCCAGCGGAGAGTACTTAAACCAGCCCCAGCATTTT.

Comment on this clonotype: The junction shows a germline mismatch at one end, possibly a read error. The chain recombines TRBV12-5 with TRBJ1-6; D is undetermined. The CDR3 extends over 14 amino acids. The germline V gene encodes CDR1 LGHNT and CDR2 FRNRAP. The DNA for the CDR3 is TGTGCTAGTGGTTTACCGATTTCTAATTCACCCCCCCACTTT. This codes for CASGLPISNSPPHF.

The chain has TRBV3-1 and TRBJ2-5, with D hard to call. Trimming pared 0 bases from V and 8 bases from J, leaving 13 bases between. Germline CDR1 and CDR2: LGHDT and YNNKEL (reference sequence). The CDR3 loop spans 14 amino acids. The CDR3 DNA is TGTGCCAGCAGCCAAGAAGTTAAAAAGGAAACCCAGTACTTC. It translates to CASSQEVKKETQYF.